This T cell receptor (beta chain) was profiled in a study of blood T cell repertoires in COVID-19 (dated by TCRdb to 2020 to 2022). Context from the whole study: Samples covering the acute and convalescent phases of COVID-19 were provided by collaborators in the United States, Italy and Spain. The material from the prospective study consisted of cDNA or gDNA derived from T cells, B-cell-depleted T cells, or PBMCs. Sample metadata almost always included a de-identified subject ID, COVID-19 status, age in years and sex. The repertoires were released in a freely available public database intended as a resource for research on the immune response to SARS-CoV-2. Deeply sampled blood TCRbeta repertoires from subjects exposed to, actively infected with, or recovered from COVID-19 were included in the dataset. Where HLA class I and class II types were available, the types were taken from metadata supplied by the sample provider, not from assay-based typing. Samples came from the ongoing ImmuneRACE study (first 160 participants) plus 1,254 subjects from 6 global collaborators. Results the study describes overall, beyond this receptor: The quantity of clinical and demographic metadata differed by source and by participant and was supplied without curation.

The CDR3 sequence holds 18 residues, the cysteine and phenylalanine included. Here the CDR3 DNA is all that survives: 54 bases in frame from base 1. According to the germline V gene (reference sequence), CDR1 reads PRHDT and CDR2 reads FYEKMQ. Compared with germline, V lacks 5 bases and J lacks 7 bases; bases without a gene match: 21. Each collaborating institution followed its own protocols to collect whole blood in K2EDTA tubes. For TCRbeta analysis, collaborators shipped samples as frozen whole blood, isolated PBMCs, or DNA extracted from either of those sample types. A note on this clone: What antigen it recognizes has not been identified. No clone much larger than this one lies a single base away; base qualities are absent.

TCRbeta CDR3 regions were amplified from genomic DNA by means of the immunoSEQ Assay, a bias-controlled multiplex PCR. As for how the authors treated the data: Within the assay, amplification of reference gene primers was used to estimate how many nucleated cells each sample contained. To quantify the absolute abundance of each unique TCRbeta CDR3 rearrangement, sequence reads were collapsed and filtered. For each sample, productive Simpson clonality was calculated as the square root of Simpson's diversity index over productive rearrangements. The table comes from immuneACCESS by way of TCRdb, which keeps in-frame sequences with V and J called. Part of the clones is missing from these tables; in studies checked, under half for an unresolved V gene and the rest for unknown reasons. V, J and clone size derive from that table, while D and trimming were established from the DNA sequence. A total of around 68,000 clones appear in this sample, around 85% of them only once. The top ten clones comprise roughly a tenth of the sample.

This clonotype was obtained from a woman aged 45-59 years with acute or convalescent COVID-19. This sequence uses TRBV13 and TRBJ1-2; 8 bases in between match TRBD1. Sequenced sample: peripheral blood. The nucleotide sequence is given as TGTGCCAGCAGCCTAGCCGGGGACAGGTCCGACTCCAGTGGTGGCTACACCTTC. Translation gives CASSLAGDRSDSSGGYTF.